This T cell receptor (beta chain) was recovered during a study of shared clonotypes between healthy human individuals. Looking at the study overall: The study used three CD4 naive, three CD4 memory, two CD8 naive and one CD8 memory plate per donor.

Measured with immunoSEQ multiplex PCR; TCRdb has only the in-frame clones, and not every one. Of 2 million to 2.5 million clones in the sample, less than 95% are singletons; the top ten hold 0.3% to 0.45%. This CDR3 is 23 amino acids long. Germline CDR1 reads LNHDA; CDR2 reads SQIVND (reference sequence). J lost 4 bases, V lost 3 bases, and 24 bases had no gene match. J is TRBJ2-1 and V is TRBV19; 13 nucleotides agree with TRBD2. This receptor was taken from a man aged 18 to 30 in good health. Some clones in this sample may be carry-over from other donors' samples. Sequencing was carried out using naive CD4+ T cells from PBMCs. Indicated subset: CD45RA+ positively selected. This chain's CDR3 is CASSIRDRELRGLAGRAYNEQFF. Here the CDR3 DNA reads TGTGCCAGTAGTATCCGGGACAGAGAACTAAGGGGACTAGCGGGGAGGGCGTACAATGAGCAGTTCTTC. Looking up the rest from reference TRBV19 and TRBJ2-1 gives the full variable domain: DGGITQSPKYLFRKEGQNVTLSCEQNLNHDAMYWYRQDPGQGLRLIYYSQIVNDFQKGDIAEGYSVSREKKESFPLTVTSAQKNPTAFYLCASSIRDRELRGLAGRAYNEQFFGPGTRLTVL.